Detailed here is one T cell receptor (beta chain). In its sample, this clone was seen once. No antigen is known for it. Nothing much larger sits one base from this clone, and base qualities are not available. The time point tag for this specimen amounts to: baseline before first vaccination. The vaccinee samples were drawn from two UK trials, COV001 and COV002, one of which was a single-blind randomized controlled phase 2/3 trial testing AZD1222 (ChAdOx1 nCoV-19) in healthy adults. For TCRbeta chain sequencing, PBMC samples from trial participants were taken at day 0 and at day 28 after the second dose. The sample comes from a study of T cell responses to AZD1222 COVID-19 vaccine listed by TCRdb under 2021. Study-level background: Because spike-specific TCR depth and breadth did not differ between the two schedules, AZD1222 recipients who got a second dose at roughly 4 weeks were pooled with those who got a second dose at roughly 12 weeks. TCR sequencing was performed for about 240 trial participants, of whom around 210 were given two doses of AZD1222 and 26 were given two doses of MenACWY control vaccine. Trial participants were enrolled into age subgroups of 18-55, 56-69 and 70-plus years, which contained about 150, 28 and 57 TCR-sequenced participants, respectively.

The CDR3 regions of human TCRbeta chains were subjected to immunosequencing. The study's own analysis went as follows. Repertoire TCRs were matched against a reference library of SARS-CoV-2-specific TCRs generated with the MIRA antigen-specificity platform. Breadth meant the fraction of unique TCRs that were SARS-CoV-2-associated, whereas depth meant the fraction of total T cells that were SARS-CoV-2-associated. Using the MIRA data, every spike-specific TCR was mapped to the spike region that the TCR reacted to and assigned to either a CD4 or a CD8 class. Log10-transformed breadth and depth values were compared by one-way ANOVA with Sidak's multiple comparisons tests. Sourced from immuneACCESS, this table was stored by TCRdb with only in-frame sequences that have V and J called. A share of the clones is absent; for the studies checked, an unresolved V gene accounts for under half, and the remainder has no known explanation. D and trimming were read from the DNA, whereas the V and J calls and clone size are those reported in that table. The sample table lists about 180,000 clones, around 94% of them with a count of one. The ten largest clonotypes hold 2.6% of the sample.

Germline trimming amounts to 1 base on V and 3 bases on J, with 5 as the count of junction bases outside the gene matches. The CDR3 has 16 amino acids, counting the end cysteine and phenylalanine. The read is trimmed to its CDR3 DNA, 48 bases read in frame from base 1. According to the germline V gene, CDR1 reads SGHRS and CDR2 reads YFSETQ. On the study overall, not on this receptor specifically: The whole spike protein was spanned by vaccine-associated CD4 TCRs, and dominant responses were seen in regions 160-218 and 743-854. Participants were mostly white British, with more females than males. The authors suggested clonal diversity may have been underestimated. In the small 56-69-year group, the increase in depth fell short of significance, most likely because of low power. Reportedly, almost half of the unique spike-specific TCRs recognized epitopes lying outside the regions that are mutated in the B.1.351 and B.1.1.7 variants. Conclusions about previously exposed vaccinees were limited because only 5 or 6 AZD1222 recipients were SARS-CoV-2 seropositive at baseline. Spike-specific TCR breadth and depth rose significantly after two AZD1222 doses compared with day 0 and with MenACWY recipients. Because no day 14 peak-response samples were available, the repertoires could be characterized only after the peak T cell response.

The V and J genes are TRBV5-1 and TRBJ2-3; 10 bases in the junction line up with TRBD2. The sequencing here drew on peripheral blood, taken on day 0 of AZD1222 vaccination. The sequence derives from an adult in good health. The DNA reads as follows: TGCGCCAGCAGCTTGCCTAGCGGGAGTGTTACAGATACGCAGTATTTT. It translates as CASSLPSGSVTDTQYF.